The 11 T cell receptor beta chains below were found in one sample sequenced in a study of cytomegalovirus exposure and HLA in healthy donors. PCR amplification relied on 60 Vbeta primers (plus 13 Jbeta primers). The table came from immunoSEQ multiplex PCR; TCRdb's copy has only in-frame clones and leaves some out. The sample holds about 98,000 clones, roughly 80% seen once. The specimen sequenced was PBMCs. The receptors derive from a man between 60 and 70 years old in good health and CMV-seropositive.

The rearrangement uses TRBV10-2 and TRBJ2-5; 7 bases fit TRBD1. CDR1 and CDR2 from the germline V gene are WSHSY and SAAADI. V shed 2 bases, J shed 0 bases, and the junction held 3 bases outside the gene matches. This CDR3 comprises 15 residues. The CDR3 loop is CASSEPGQYQETQYF. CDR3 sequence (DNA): TGCGCCAGCAGTGAGCCGGGACAGTACCAAGAGACCCAGTACTTC.

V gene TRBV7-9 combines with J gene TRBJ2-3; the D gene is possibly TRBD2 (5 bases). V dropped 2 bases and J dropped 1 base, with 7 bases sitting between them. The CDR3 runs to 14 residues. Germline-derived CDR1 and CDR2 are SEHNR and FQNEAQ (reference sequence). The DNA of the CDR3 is TGTGCCAGCAGCTTAATCGGGGGCACAGATACGCAGTATTTT. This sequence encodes CASSLIGGTDTQYF.

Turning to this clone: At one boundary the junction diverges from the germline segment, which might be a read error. The CDR3 sequence is CSSRSGTGAYTF. CDR3 sequence (DNA): TGTTCCAGCAGGTCCGGGACAGGGGCCTACACCTTC. The chain couples TRBV7-9 to TRBJ1-2, with 10 bases lining up with TRBD1. The CDR3 has 12 amino acids. The V gene's germline CDR1 is SEHNR and CDR2 FQNEAQ (reference sequence).

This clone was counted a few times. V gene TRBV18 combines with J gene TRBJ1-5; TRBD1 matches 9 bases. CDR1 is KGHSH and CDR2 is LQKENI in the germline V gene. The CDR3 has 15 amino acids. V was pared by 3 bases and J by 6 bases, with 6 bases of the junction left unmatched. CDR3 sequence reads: CASSPKQGAGQPQHF. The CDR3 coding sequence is TGTGCCAGCTCACCCAAACAGGGGGCAGGTCAGCCCCAGCATTTT.

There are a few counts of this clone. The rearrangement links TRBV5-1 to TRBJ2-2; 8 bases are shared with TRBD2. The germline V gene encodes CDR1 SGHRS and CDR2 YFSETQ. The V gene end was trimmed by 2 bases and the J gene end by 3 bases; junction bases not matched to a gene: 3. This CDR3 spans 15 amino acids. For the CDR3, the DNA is TGCGCCAGCAGCTTTAGCGGGGACCACACCGGGGAGCTGTTTTTT. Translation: CASSFSGDHTGELFF.

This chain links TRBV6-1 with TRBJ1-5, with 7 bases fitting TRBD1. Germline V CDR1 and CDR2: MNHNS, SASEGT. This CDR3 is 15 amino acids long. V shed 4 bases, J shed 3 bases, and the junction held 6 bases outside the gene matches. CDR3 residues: CASSGGQANNQPQHF. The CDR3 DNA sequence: TGTGCCAGCAGTGGCGGACAGGCCAACAATCAGCCCCAGCATTTT.

The CDR3 spells CASAPDRPTNEKLFF. CDR3 DNA sequence: TGCGCCAGCGCGCCCGACAGGCCAACTAATGAAAAACTGTTTTTT. This rearrangement joins TRBV5-1 to TRBJ1-4; weak D call: TRBD1 (6 bases). Trimming left V 7 bases short and J 0 bases short, with 13 bases between. The CDR3 spans 15 residues. The germline V gene has CDR1 SGHRS and CDR2 YFSETQ.

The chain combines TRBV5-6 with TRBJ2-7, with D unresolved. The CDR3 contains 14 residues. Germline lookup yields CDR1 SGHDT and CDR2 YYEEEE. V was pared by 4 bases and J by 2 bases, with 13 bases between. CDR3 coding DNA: TGTGCCAGCAGCCTTTCTCCCAGGCCCTACGAGCAGTACTTC. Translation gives CASSLSPRPYEQYF.

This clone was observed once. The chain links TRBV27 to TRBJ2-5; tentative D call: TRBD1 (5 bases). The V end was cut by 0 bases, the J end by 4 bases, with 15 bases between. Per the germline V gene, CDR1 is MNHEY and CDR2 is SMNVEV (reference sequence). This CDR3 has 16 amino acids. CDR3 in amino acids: CASSLSTDILSETQYF. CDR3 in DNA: TGTGCCAGCAGTTTATCCACGGACATCTTATCAGAGACCCAGTACTTC.

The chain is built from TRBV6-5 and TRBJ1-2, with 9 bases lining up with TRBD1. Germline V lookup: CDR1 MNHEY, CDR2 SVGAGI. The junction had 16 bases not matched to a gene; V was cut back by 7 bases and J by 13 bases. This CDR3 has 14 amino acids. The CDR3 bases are TGTGCCAGCAAAGGGGCCCGGGACAGGGAGCCAGGCACCTTC. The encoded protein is CASKGARDREPGTF.

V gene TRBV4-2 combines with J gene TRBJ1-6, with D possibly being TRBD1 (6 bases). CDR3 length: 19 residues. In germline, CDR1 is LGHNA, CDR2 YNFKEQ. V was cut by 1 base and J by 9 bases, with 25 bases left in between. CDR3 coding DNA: TGTGCCAGCAGCCAAGGCACAGTCCGGCACCGAGGGGGATTTTCACCCCTCCACTTT. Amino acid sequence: CASSQGTVRHRGGFSPLHF.